This T cell receptor (beta chain) was sequenced for a study of T cell repertoires in cytomegalovirus infection. The CDR3 spans 15 residues. In germline, CDR1 is SNHLY, CDR2 FYNNEI. Trimming removed 6 bases at V and 1 base at J, with 13 bases between. Points on this clonotype: What it binds is not known.

TCRdb reprocessed the reads via MiXCR and lists one record per CDR3 protein. The repertoire consists of some 350,000 distinct CDR3 sequences, with 25% to 35% occurring once and the leading ten covering 15% to 20%. The material sequenced was cultured PBMCs, taken from culture after CMV antigen stimulation. This TCR came from a human donor in good health (CMV status not recorded). Some clones in this sample may be carry-over from other donors' samples. J is TRBJ1-5 and V is TRBV2; tentative D call: TRBD1 (6 bases). CDR3 DNA: TGTGCCAGCAGGGCAGGGGATACCAGCAATCAGCCCCAGCATTTT. This encodes CASRAGDTSNQPQHF.